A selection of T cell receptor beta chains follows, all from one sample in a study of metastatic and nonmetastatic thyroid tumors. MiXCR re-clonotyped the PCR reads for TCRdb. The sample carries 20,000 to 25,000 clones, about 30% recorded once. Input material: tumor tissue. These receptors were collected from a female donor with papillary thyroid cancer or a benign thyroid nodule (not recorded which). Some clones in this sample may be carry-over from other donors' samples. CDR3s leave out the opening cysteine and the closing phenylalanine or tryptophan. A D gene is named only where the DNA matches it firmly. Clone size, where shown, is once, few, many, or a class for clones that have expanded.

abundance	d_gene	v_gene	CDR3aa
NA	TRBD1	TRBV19	ASSNKGTGKNTGELF
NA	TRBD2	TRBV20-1	SARDSSWGGYNEQF
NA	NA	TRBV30	AWSPTSYEQY
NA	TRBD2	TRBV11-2	ASSTIRWASGGAGETQY
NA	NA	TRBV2	ASSYKSIGTLVGPEAF
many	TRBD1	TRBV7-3	ASSATATGAQETQY
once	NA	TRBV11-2	ASSLMLQAADTQY
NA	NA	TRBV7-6	ASILVGVQRNEQF
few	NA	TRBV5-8	ASTEPGTSGNTIY
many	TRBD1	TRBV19	ASSPRGGGGGQPQH
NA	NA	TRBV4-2	ASSQDLARTYFPAF
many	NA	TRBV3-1	ASTGFSNEQF
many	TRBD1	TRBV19	ASSAGGISNQPQH
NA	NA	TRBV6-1	ASLWGHDQY
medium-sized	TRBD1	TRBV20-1	SARDQGAGQPQH
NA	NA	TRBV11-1	ASSSTWGYEQY
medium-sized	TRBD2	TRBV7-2	ASSLAPGLASGEQF
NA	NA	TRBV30	AWSVLDTQY
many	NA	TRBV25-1	ASSPQLENTEAF
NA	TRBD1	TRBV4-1	ASSQEGQGNYGYT
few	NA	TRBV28	ASSSNTCGHSYNDQF
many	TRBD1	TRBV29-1	SVQPGQGAYEQY
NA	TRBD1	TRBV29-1	SVFVRDRGLGANVLT
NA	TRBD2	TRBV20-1	SAKPTRTSGSRGTDTQY
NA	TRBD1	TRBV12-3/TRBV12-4	ASSLGGTGTGLYEQY
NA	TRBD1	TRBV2	ASRRDSQGQAF
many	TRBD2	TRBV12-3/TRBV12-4	ASNGFSGGDNEQF
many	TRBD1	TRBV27	ASSLATGVTSTDTQY
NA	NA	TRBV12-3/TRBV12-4	AEGAPCSQVSNQPQH
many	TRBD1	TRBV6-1	ASSRTGSDQPQH
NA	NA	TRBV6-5	ASSYWQGTVELF
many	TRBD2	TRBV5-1	ASSLASSGGLTLGTQY
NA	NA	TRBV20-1	SASSHAQQETQY
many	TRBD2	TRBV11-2	ASSSRLAGGLETQY
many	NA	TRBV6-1	ASKWAGQETQY
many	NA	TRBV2	ARATNTGELF
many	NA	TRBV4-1	ASSQDWTSYEQY
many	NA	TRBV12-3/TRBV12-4	ASSLMGTETQY
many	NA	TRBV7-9	ASSLEQPSYEQY
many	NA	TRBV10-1	ASSDQGYTGELF
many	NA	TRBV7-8	ASSPSGLDFSGANVLT
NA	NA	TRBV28	ASSLAGQEKLF
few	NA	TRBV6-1	VSSELVEGNYEQF
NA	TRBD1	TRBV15	STSRDRGSNTVELF
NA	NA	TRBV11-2	ASSLSGGATPDTQY
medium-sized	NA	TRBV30	AWRDSPDTQY
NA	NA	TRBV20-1	SAIARDFHSYEQY
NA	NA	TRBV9	ASIPGQHHNSPLH
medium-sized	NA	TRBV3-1	ASSQEGQGNTIY
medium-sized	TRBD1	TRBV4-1	ASSQDGGQGRPLH
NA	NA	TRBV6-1	ASSDGTVNTEAF
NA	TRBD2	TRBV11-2	ASSFLAGGLVNEQF
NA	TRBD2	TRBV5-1	ASSTGVAGGPSQETKY
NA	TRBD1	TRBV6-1	ASTRDPGTAGNTIY